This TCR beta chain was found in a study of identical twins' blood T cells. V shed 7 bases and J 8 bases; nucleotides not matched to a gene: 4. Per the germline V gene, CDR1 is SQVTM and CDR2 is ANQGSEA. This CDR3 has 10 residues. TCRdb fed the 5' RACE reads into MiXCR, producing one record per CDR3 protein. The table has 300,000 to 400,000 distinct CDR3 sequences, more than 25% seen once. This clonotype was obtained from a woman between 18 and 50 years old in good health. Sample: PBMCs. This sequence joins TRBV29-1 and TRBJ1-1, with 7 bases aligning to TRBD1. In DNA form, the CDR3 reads TGCAGCGCTGACAGGGAAGAAGCTTTCTTT. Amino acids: CSADREEAFF.